These T cell receptor beta chains were read from a single sample in a study of blood T cell repertoires in COVID-19. Here immunoSEQ multiplex PCR was the method, and the copy in TCRdb shows in-frame clones only, minus some. This table has under 200,000 clones, 82% appearing once. Material: peripheral blood. All receptors derive from a woman in her sixties with COVID-19, enrolled during active disease. Both conserved end residues are part of each CDR3. The order of the fields is D gene, V gene, clone size, J gene, CDR3 DNA, CDR3 protein. The D gene is left open where the match is weak. Size is stated for part of the rows, as once, few or many counts, or as a class when the clone is expanded.

D: .; V: TRBV18; size: .; J: TRBJ1-1; DNA: TGTGCCAGCTCACCTCCGAAGGAGAGGAACACTGAAGCTTTCTTT; CDR3: CASSPPKERNTEAFF
D: TRBD1; V: TRBV27; size: .; J: TRBJ1-2; DNA: TGTGCCAGCAGTTCGTGGACAGGGGGCAAGGTCTATGGCTACACCTTC; CDR3: CASSSWTGGKVYGYTF
D: TRBD2; V: TRBV7-6; size: once; J: TRBJ2-7; DNA: TGTGCCAGCAGCTCGTCAGGGACTAGCGGGTCCCACGAGCAGTACTTC; CDR3: CASSSSGTSGSHEQYF
D: .; V: TRBV19; size: .; J: TRBJ1-4; DNA: TGTGCCAGTAGCCAACTTTTTAAAGAAAAACTGTTTTTT; CDR3: CASSQLFKEKLFF
D: .; V: TRBV5-6; size: .; J: TRBJ1-3; DNA: TGTGCCAGCAGCCCCTCCGGGATGGACCCATCTGGAAACACCATATATTTT; CDR3: CASSPSGMDPSGNTIYF
D: .; V: TRBV7-2; size: few; J: TRBJ1-4; DNA: TGTGCCAGCAGCGATGACGGCAGCGTAGGCGAAAAACTGTTTTTT; CDR3: CASSDDGSVGEKLFF
D: .; V: TRBV2; size: .; J: TRBJ1-2; DNA: TGTGCCAGCTACGGGGGAGTTAACTATGGCTACACCTTC; CDR3: CASYGGVNYGYTF
D: TRBD1; V: TRBV5-4; size: .; J: TRBJ1-2; DNA: TGTGCCAGCAGCTTGGGTTGGGACAGAATATATGGCTACACCTTC; CDR3: CASSLGWDRIYGYTF
D: .; V: TRBV6-4; size: .; J: TRBJ2-7; DNA: TGTGCCAGCAGTGACAAGACTAGACACTTCGGGGACGAGCAGTACTTC; CDR3: CASSDKTRHFGDEQYF
D: .; V: TRBV2; size: .; J: TRBJ2-1; DNA: TGTGCCAGCAGTGAACAGTCCTCCTACAATGAGCAGTTCTTC; CDR3: CASSEQSSYNEQFF
D: TRBD2; V: TRBV29-1; size: once; J: TRBJ2-3; DNA: TGCAGCGTGGGAGCGGGAGGTAGCACAGATACGCAGTATTTT; CDR3: CSVGAGGSTDTQYF
D: .; V: TRBV14; size: once; J: TRBJ2-7; DNA: TGTGCCAGCAGCCAAATGCGAGGGGGCTACGAGCAGTACTTC; CDR3: CASSQMRGGYEQYF
D: .; V: TRBV7-8; size: once; J: TRBJ2-2; DNA: TGTGCCAGCAGCTTAGACCCAGGGCGGGGGAACACCGGGGAGCTGTTTTTT; CDR3: CASSLDPGRGNTGELFF
D: .; V: TRBV9; size: .; J: TRBJ2-3; DNA: TGTGCCAGCAGCGTAATCGGACTGGCTAGCACAGATACGCAGTATTTT; CDR3: CASSVIGLASTDTQYF
D: TRBD2; V: TRBV6-5; size: .; J: TRBJ2-1; DNA: TGTGCCAGCTGCGGGAGGGCCCGCGATGAGCAGTTCTTC; CDR3: CASCGRARDEQFF
D: .; V: TRBV7-2; size: .; J: TRBJ1-6; DNA: TGTGCCAGCAGCTTAATTTGGCAGGATGATTCACCCCTCCACTTT; CDR3: CASSLIWQDDSPLHF
D: TRBD2; V: TRBV5-1; size: .; J: TRBJ2-1; DNA: TGCGCCAGCAGCTTCTATTCCGGGACTAGCGGGATCTATGAGCAGTTCTTC; CDR3: CASSFYSGTSGIYEQFF
D: .; V: TRBV18; size: .; J: TRBJ2-6; DNA: TGTGCCAGCTCACCGCGGGGGCTACCCTATTCTGGGGCCAACGTCCTGACTTTC; CDR3: CASSPRGLPYSGANVLTF
D: .; V: TRBV10-2; size: .; J: TRBJ1-2; DNA: TGCGCCAGCCAGGGTCTCTCGCGCGGCCCCCATGGCTACACCTTC; CDR3: CASQGLSRGPHGYTF
D: .; V: TRBV7-9; size: .; J: TRBJ1-2; DNA: TGTGCCAGCAGCGTGACAGCTAACTATGGCTACACCTTC; CDR3: CASSVTANYGYTF
D: TRBD2; V: TRBV19; size: .; J: TRBJ2-7; DNA: TGTGCCAGTAGCCCACTAGCGGATCTAGCCTACGAGCAGTACTTC; CDR3: CASSPLADLAYEQYF
D: .; V: TRBV7-9; size: .; J: TRBJ2-2; DNA: TGTGCCAGCAGCTTCGTCGGGGCGAACACCGGGGAGCTGTTTTTT; CDR3: CASSFVGANTGELFF
D: TRBD1; V: TRBV18; size: few; J: TRBJ2-3; DNA: TGTGCCAGCTCACCATTTTCGCTGGCGGGACAGGGGACAGATACGCAGTATTTT; CDR3: CASSPFSLAGQGTDTQYF
D: TRBD2; V: TRBV12-3/TRBV12-4; size: few; J: TRBJ2-5; DNA: TGTGCCACCGGGGGGATACAACAAGAGACCCAGTACTTC; CDR3: CATGGIQQETQYF
D: TRBD2; V: TRBV19; size: .; J: TRBJ2-1; DNA: TGTGCCAGTAGTATAGGACTAGCGGGAACACCGGGAGTAAAAGATGAGCAGTTCTTC; CDR3: CASSIGLAGTPGVKDEQFF
D: TRBD1; V: TRBV4-1; size: .; J: TRBJ2-7; DNA: TGCGCCAGCAGCCATTTTCTCGGGACAGGGGACTCCGAGCAGTACTTC; CDR3: CASSHFLGTGDSEQYF
D: TRBD1; V: TRBV7-9; size: .; J: TRBJ1-2; DNA: TGTGCCAGCAGCCGGGGACAGGGACTATGGGGCTACACCTTC; CDR3: CASSRGQGLWGYTF
D: TRBD2; V: TRBV7-8; size: .; J: TRBJ2-2; DNA: TGTGCCAGCAGCCGAGGGACTAGCGGGAATACCGGGGAGCTGTTTTTT; CDR3: CASSRGTSGNTGELFF
D: .; V: TRBV5-8; size: .; J: TRBJ1-2; DNA: TGTGCCAGCAGCTTGATACTCTTTAACTATGGCTACACCTTC; CDR3: CASSLILFNYGYTF
D: TRBD1; V: TRBV6-6; size: .; J: TRBJ1-6; DNA: TGTGCCAGCAGTCGTCAAAAGCGGGACAGGGGAGGCTCACCCCTCCACTTT; CDR3: CASSRQKRDRGGSPLHF
D: .; V: TRBV21-1; size: .; J: TRBJ2-3; DNA: TGTGCCAGCAGCAACTCCAGGACAGTCCCAGAGGGTAATACGCAGTATTTT; CDR3: CASSNSRTVPEGNTQYF
D: .; V: TRBV5-6; size: few; J: TRBJ1-1; DNA: TGTGCCAGCAGCTATACCAGGGTTACTGAAGCTTTCTTT; CDR3: CASSYTRVTEAFF
D: .; V: TRBV3-1/TRBV3-2; size: .; J: TRBJ1-2; DNA: TGTGCCAGCAGCCAAGATCTTCCCGGGTTTGGCTACACCTTC; CDR3: CASSQDLPGFGYTF
D: TRBD2; V: TRBV7-3; size: .; J: TRBJ2-1; DNA: TGTGCCAGCAGCCCTCTTGGACTAGCGAGTGAGCAGTTCTTC; CDR3: CASSPLGLASEQFF
D: .; V: TRBV9; size: .; J: TRBJ2-1; DNA: TGTGCCAGCAGCGTAGGTGGCGGGATTGAGTCCCCCAATGAGCAGTTCTTC; CDR3: CASSVGGGIESPNEQFF
D: .; V: TRBV27; size: .; J: TRBJ2-7; DNA: TGTGCCAGCAGTTCCGACGGGTACTACGAGCAGTACTTC; CDR3: CASSSDGYYEQYF
D: .; V: TRBV6-5; size: .; J: TRBJ1-5; DNA: TGTGCCAGCAGTACAGGCCTTAATCAGCCCCAGCATTTT; CDR3: CASSTGLNQPQHF
D: TRBD2; V: TRBV11-2; size: .; J: TRBJ2-5; DNA: TGTGCCAGCAGCCCTTGGGGGACTAGCGGGAGAATGGAGACCCAGTACTTC; CDR3: CASSPWGTSGRMETQYF
D: .; V: TRBV9; size: .; J: TRBJ1-1; DNA: TGTGCCAGCAGCGTAGGAGGCAGTTTGAACACTGAAGCTTTCTTT; CDR3: CASSVGGSLNTEAFF
D: TRBD1; V: TRBV4-2; size: .; J: TRBJ2-3; DNA: TGTGCCAGCAGCCTCGGGACAGCGTCTTCTCTCACAGATACGCAGTATTTT; CDR3: CASSLGTASSLTDTQYF
D: TRBD2; V: TRBV7-2; size: .; J: TRBJ2-5; DNA: TGTGCCAGCAGCAAAGGGACTAGCGGACAAGAGACCCAGTACTTC; CDR3: CASSKGTSGQETQYF
D: TRBD1; V: TRBV11-2; size: .; J: TRBJ1-1; DNA: TGTGCCAGCGGCAAGGGGGACAGGGCTTGGGGAGCTTTCTTT; CDR3: CASGKGDRAWGAFF
D: .; V: TRBV5-1; size: few; J: TRBJ1-3; DNA: TGCGCCAGCAGCCCGGGACTCAGTGGAAACACCATATATTTT; CDR3: CASSPGLSGNTIYF
D: .; V: TRBV23-1; size: .; J: TRBJ2-1; DNA: TGCGCCAGCAGTCAATCAATACCCCTCCGGGACTCCTACAATGAGCAGTTCTTC; CDR3: CASSQSIPLRDSYNEQFF
D: .; V: TRBV9; size: .; J: TRBJ2-5; DNA: TGTGCCAGCACTCGGCTAGCACTCCCTCAAGAGACCCAGTACTTC; CDR3: CASTRLALPQETQYF
D: TRBD1; V: TRBV15; size: .; J: TRBJ2-1; DNA: TGTGCCACCAGCAGAGATATTGGACAGGGGAGAGCGGAGCAGTTCTTC; CDR3: CATSRDIGQGRAEQFF
D: .; V: TRBV4-3; size: .; J: TRBJ1-4; DNA: TGCGCCAGCAGCTCGGACAGCATTAATGAAAAACTGTTTTTT; CDR3: CASSSDSINEKLFF
D: TRBD1; V: TRBV9; size: .; J: TRBJ2-1; DNA: TGTGCCAGCAGCCCTAGCCTCTCGACAGGGTCGGATGAGCAGTTCTTC; CDR3: CASSPSLSTGSDEQFF
D: .; V: TRBV11-2; size: .; J: TRBJ2-3; DNA: TGTGCCAGCAGCCTGACAGATACGCAGTATTTT; CDR3: CASSLTDTQYF
D: TRBD2; V: TRBV30; size: .; J: TRBJ2-7; DNA: TGTGCCTGGAGTGATAGGGGGGTCTCGTTAAGGACTAGCGGGAATAAGCAGTACTTC; CDR3: CAWSDRGVSLRTSGNKQYF
D: .; V: TRBV5-1; size: .; J: TRBJ1-2; DNA: TGCGCCAGCAGCCCGTTGGGGCAGGTTGGAGGGGGCTACACCTTC; CDR3: CASSPLGQVGGGYTF
D: .; V: TRBV28; size: once; J: TRBJ2-1; DNA: TGTGCCAGCAGTTCACCGAGGGGGGGTGAGCAGTTCTTC; CDR3: CASSSPRGGEQFF
D: TRBD2; V: TRBV27; size: once; J: TRBJ2-1; DNA: TGTGCCAGCAGGGGGACTATATACAATGAGCAGTTCTTC; CDR3: CASRGTIYNEQFF
D: .; V: TRBV29-1; size: .; J: TRBJ2-1; DNA: TGCAGCGTTGAAGATCAGGGGCGGGGCGGGAGTGGTCATGAGCAGTTCTTC; CDR3: CSVEDQGRGGSGHEQFF
D: .; V: TRBV4-3; size: .; J: TRBJ2-2; DNA: TGCGCCAGCAGCCAAGGGGGGACAACAACCGGGGAGCTGTTTTTT; CDR3: CASSQGGTTTGELFF